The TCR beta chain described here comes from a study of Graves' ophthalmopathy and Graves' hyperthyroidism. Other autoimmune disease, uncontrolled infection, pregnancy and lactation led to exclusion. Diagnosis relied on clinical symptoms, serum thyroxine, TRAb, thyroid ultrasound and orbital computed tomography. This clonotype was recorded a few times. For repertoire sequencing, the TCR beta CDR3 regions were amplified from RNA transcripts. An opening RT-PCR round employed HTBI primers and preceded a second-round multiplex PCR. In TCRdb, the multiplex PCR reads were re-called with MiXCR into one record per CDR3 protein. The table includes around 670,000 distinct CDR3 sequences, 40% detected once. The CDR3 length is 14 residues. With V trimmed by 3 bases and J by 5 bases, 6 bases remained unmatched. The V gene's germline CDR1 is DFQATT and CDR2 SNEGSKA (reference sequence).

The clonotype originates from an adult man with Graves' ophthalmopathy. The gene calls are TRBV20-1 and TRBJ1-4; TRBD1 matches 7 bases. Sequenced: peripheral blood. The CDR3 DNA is TGCAGTGCTAGTCGGGACAGTAGAAATGAAAAACTGTTTTTT. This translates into CSASRDSRNEKLFF.